Following are 20 T cell receptor beta chains from one sample sequenced in a study of T cell responses to AZD1222 COVID-19 vaccine. Here immunoSEQ multiplex PCR was the method, and the copy in TCRdb shows in-frame clones only, minus some. The sample carries 90,000 to 120,000 clones, roughly 90% recorded once. Sequenced material: peripheral blood, taken on day 0 of AZD1222 vaccination. The receptors shown here come from an adult in good health.

The rearrangement uses TRBV28 and TRBJ1-4, with D uncertain. Germline V gives CDR1 MDHEN, CDR2 SYDVKM. V lost 3 bases and J 5 bases, leaving 4 bases between the germline ends. This CDR3 comprises 12 residues. In DNA form, the CDR3 reads TGTGCCAGCAGTTTTCAGAATGAAAAACTGTTTTTT. Translating it yields CASSFQNEKLFF.

The V call is TRBV28, the J call TRBJ2-5; 8 bases line up with TRBD1. The trim removed 6 bases at V and 4 bases at J, leaving 10 bases unmatched. Germline lookup yields CDR1 MDHEN and CDR2 SYDVKM. This CDR3 is built from 15 residues. The chain's CDR3 is CASSDPGQGGETQYF. The CDR3 DNA reads TGTGCCAGCAGCGACCCAGGACAGGGCGGAGAGACCCAGTACTTC. Drawing the rest from reference TRBV28 and TRBJ2-5, the complete variable domain is DVKVTQSSRYLVKRTGEKVFLECVQDMDHENMFWYRQDPGLGLRLIYFSYDVKMKEKGDIPEGYSVSREKKERFSLILESASTNQTSMYLCASSDPGQGGETQYFGPGTRLLVL.

This clone was seen just once. The chain combines TRBV19 with TRBJ2-1; D is possibly TRBD2 (5 bases). Trimming pared 6 bases from V and 6 bases from J, leaving 24 bases between. Germline V gives CDR1 LNHDA, CDR2 SQIVND (reference sequence). This CDR3 spans 17 amino acids. The CDR3 DNA reads TGTGCCAGTAGCCCCTCCGACTCGGGAATTGGCGGCAATGAGCAGTTCTTC. This sequence encodes CASSPSDSGIGGNEQFF.

The chain joins TRBV7-8 to TRBJ2-3; no definite D call. The CDR3 totals 13 residues. Deletions cut 5 bases from V and 8 bases from J, with 14 bases between. Germline V gives CDR1 SGHVS, CDR2 FQNEAQ. The CDR3 coding sequence is TGTGCCAGCAGCCCCTCTGGAGAGAGTACGCAGTATTTT. Amino acid sequence: CASSPSGESTQYF. Together with reference TRBV7-8 and TRBJ2-3, the CDR3 gives the full variable domain: GAGVSQSPRYKVAKRGQDVALRCDPISGHVSLFWYQQALGQGPEFLTYFQNEAQLDKSGLPSDRFFAERPEGSVSTLKIQRTQQEDSAVYLCASSPSGESTQYFGPGTRLTVL.

The chain employs TRBV5-1 and TRBJ2-2, with 9 bases matching TRBD1. The CDR3 contains 20 residues. CDR1 SGHRS and CDR2 YFSETQ come from the germline V gene. With 0 bases clipped from V and 5 bases from J, the junction kept 17 bases outside the gene matches. CDR3 sequence: CASSLARGTGRGVWTGELFF. CDR3 bases: TGCGCCAGCAGCTTGGCCCGAGGGACAGGGCGTGGAGTATGGACCGGGGAGCTGTTTTTT.

The rearrangement links TRBV7-2 to TRBJ2-3; 13 nucleotides align to TRBD2. V gave up 6 bases and J gave up 5 bases; unmatched junction bases: 2. Germline V gene lookup returns CDR1 SGHTA and CDR2 FQGNSA. The CDR3 covers 14 residues. This CDR3 is CASRLAGGVDTQYF. The CDR3 DNA reads TGTGCCAGCAGACTAGCGGGAGGGGTAGATACGCAGTATTTT. Drawing the rest from reference TRBV7-2 and TRBJ2-3, the complete variable domain is GAGVSQSPSNKVTEKGKDVELRCDPISGHTALYWYRQSLGQGLEFLIYFQGNSAPDKSGLPSDRFSAERTGGSVSTLTIQRTQQEDSAVYLCASRLAGGVDTQYFGPGTRLTVL.

The rearrangement links TRBV7-2 to TRBJ1-1; D is unresolved. This CDR3 has 13 amino acids. CDR1 SGHTA and CDR2 FQGNSA come from the germline V gene. V dropped 0 bases and J dropped 7 bases, with 9 bases sitting between them. CDR3 in DNA: TGTGCCAGCAGCTTAGCGGACCTGGGTGAAGCTTTCTTT. Its protein product is CASSLADLGEAFF.

A remark on this clone: At one boundary the junction diverges from the germline segment, which might be a read error. CDR3 in DNA: TGTGCCAGCAGAGAGACAGGAACCATTTTT. Its protein is CASRETGTIF. This rearrangement joins TRBV3-1 (or the pseudogene TRBV3-2) to TRBJ1-4; a possible D gene is TRBD1 (6 bases). This CDR3 comprises 10 residues. Germline lookup yields CDR1 LGHDT and CDR2 YNNKEL (reference sequence).

This clone was counted a few times. This chain links TRBV6-5 with TRBJ1-5; D gene ambiguous. Germline V lookup: CDR1 MNHEY, CDR2 SVGAGI. V lost 6 bases to trimming and J lost 1 base, with 13 bases between them. There are 15 residues in the CDR3. DNA for the CDR3: TGTGCCAGCAGCCCCCGGGTCGAGAGCAATCAGCCCCAGCATTTT. It is translated as CASSPRVESNQPQHF.

The V call is TRBV28, the J call TRBJ2-1, with D unresolved. The CDR3 is 15 amino acids. CDR1 is MDHEN and CDR2 is SYDVKM in the germline V gene. V was cut by 3 bases and J by 9 bases, with 18 bases left in between. Here the CDR3 reads CASSLFTPFSGEQFF. CDR3 coding DNA: TGTGCCAGCAGTTTGTTTACTCCCTTTAGTGGTGAGCAGTTCTTC.

The chain has TRBV28 and TRBJ1-1; 7 nucleotides agree with TRBD1. The CDR3 runs 13 residues. Germline CDR1 MDHEN, CDR2 SYDVKM. The V and J ends lost 5 bases and 5 bases, in that order; junction bases with no gene match: 5. CDR3 sequence: CASSLGGQTEAFF. The CDR3 DNA sequence: TGTGCCAGCAGTCTAGGGGGCCAGACTGAAGCTTTCTTT.

The rearrangement uses TRBV6-5 and TRBJ2-7, with TRBD2 matching 7 bases. The trim removed 0 bases at V and 6 bases at J, leaving 11 bases unmatched. Germline V gene data show CDR1 as MNHEY and CDR2 as SVGAGI. The CDR3 has 16 residues. The CDR3 DNA reads as TGTGCCAGCAGTTACTCGCGGGTCGGACTAGTCCCCGAGCAGTACTTC. The encoded protein is CASSYSRVGLVPEQYF.

This rearrangement joins TRBV7-2 to TRBJ1-5; 7 nucleotides agree with TRBD1. Germline trimming cut 4 bases from V and 7 bases from J; bases unmatched to any gene: 7. CDR1 and CDR2 (germline): SGHTA, FQGNSA. The CDR3 consists of 14 residues. The CDR3 coding sequence is TGTGCCAGCAGCTCAACAGGGGTTAAACAGCCCCAGCATTTT. It is translated as CASSSTGVKQPQHF.

This sequence joins TRBV21-1 and TRBJ2-7; TRBD2 was called by the table and not checked on the DNA. TRBV21-1 is reported as a pseudogene. This CDR3 has 14 amino acids. The CDR3, as DNA: TGTGCCAGCAGCAAAAGTCGGGACTTCTACGAGCAGTACTTC. Amino acid sequence: CASSKSRDFYEQYF.

V is TRBV30 and J is TRBJ1-3; no definite D call. The CDR3 sequence is 14 residues long. Trimming left V 3 bases short and J 0 bases short, with 9 bases between. Germline CDR1 reads GTSNPN; CDR2 reads SVGIG (reference sequence). The CDR3 nucleotides read TGTGCCTGGAGCTCCGGAGGCTCTGGAAACACCATATATTTT. Its protein product is CAWSSGGSGNTIYF. Using reference TRBV30 and TRBJ1-3 for the parts outside the CDR3, the full variable domain is SQTIHQWPATLVQPVGSPLSLECTVEGTSNPNLYWYRQAAGRGLQLLFYSVGIGQISSEVPQNLSASRPQDRQFILSSKKLLLSDSGFYLCAWSSGGSGNTIYFGEGSWLTVV.

This chain uses TRBV9 with TRBJ1-1; TRBD1 aligns across 8 bases. J gave up 3 bases and V 4 bases, and 8 bases lay outside the gene matches. CDR3 size: 15 residues. Germline-derived CDR1 and CDR2 are SGDLS and YYNGEE. CDR3 nucleotide sequence: TGTGCCAGCAGCCCCTCCGACAGGGGCGACACTGAAGCTTTCTTT. Translation gives CASSPSDRGDTEAFF.

V gene TRBV5-5 combines with J gene TRBJ1-3; D perhaps matches TRBD1 (6 bases). Germline lookup yields CDR1 SGHKS and CDR2 YYEKEE (reference sequence). V was shortened by 5 bases and J by 0 bases, with 12 bases between the two germline ends. This CDR3 contains 15 residues. The CDR3 here is CASSSTGDSGNTIYF. The CDR3 nucleotides are TGTGCCAGCAGTTCGACAGGCGACTCTGGAAACACCATATATTTT.

This sequence joins TRBV11-2 and TRBJ1-2, with 9 positions matching TRBD1. J gave up 8 bases and V 3 bases, and 13 bases lay outside the gene matches. The germline V gene encodes CDR1 SGHAT and CDR2 FQNNGV. This CDR3 has 16 residues. CDR3 nucleotide sequence: TGTGCCAGCAGCTTTGAACCCAGGGACAGGGAGTCCGGCTACACCTTC. It encodes CASSFEPRDRESGYTF.

The gene calls are TRBV10-3 and TRBJ1-5; D may be TRBD1 (6 bases). The CDR3 extends over 14 amino acids. The germline CDR1 and CDR2 sequences are ENHRY and SYGVKD. Trimming left V 4 bases short and J 2 bases short, with 9 bases between. The chain's CDR3 is CAISGGARNQPQHF. CDR3 nucleotides: TGTGCCATCAGTGGGGGGGCCCGCAATCAGCCCCAGCATTTT.

The chain employs TRBV4-1 and TRBJ2-3, with a tentative D call TRBD1 (6 bases). Deletions cut 4 bases from V and 0 bases from J, with 20 bases between. CDR1 is MGHRA, CDR2 YSYEKL, per germline. The CDR3 runs 18 residues. CDR3 residues: CASSRNRDRPLSTDTQYF. The CDR3 DNA follows: TGCGCCAGCAGCCGCAACAGGGACCGACCTTTGAGCACAGATACGCAGTATTTT.